The TCR beta chain under discussion was sequenced for a study of blood T cell repertoires in COVID-19. Across the whole study: COVID-19 samples, acute and convalescent, were from the United States, Italy and Spain. Sample material is recorded as cDNA or gDNA derived from T cells, B-cell-depleted T cells, or PBMCs.

In the authors' methods: It was from reference gene primer amplification that nucleated cell counts were estimated. Repertoires were generated with immunoSEQ multiplex PCR, while TCRdb's copy carries only in-frame clones and drops some. The V and J calls and clone size are taken from that table; D and trimming were inferred from the DNA. The sample shows about 72,000 clones, roughly nine tenths of them seen only once. The CDR3 runs 17 residues. V lost 2 bases and J lost 3; bases outside the gene matches: 9. CDR1 and CDR2 from the germline V gene are MGHRA and YSYEKL. Sample: peripheral blood. The chain combines TRBV4-1 with TRBJ2-7; 11 positions match TRBD1. This receptor was obtained from a human donor in a cohort sampled during active COVID-19. The CDR3 DNA is TGCGCCAGCAGCCAATATGGGACAGGGGGTGGATTCTACGAGCAGTACTTC. Its protein product is CASSQYGTGGGFYEQYF.